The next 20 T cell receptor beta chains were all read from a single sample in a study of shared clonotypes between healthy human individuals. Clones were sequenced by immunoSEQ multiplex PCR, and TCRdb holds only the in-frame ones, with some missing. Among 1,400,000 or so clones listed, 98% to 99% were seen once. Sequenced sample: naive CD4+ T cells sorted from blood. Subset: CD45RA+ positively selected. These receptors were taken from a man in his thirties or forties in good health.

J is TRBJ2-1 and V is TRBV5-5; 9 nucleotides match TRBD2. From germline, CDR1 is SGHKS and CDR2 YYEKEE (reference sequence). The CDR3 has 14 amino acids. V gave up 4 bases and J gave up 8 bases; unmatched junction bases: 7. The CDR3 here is CASSLSGSRDEQFF. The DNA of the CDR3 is TGTGCCAGCAGCCTTAGCGGGAGTAGGGATGAGCAGTTCTTC. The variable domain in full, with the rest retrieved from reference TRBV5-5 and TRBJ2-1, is DAGVTQSPTHLIKTRGQQVTLRCSPISGHKSVSWYQQVLGQGPQFIFQYYEKEERGRGNFPDRFSARQFPNYSSELNVNALLLGDSALYLCASSLSGSRDEQFFGPGTRLTVL.

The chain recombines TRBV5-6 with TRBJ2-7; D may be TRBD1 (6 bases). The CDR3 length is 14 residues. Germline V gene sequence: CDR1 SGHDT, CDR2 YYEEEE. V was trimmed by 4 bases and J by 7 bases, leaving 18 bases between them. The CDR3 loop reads CASSTLYSGTEQYF. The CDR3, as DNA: TGTGCCAGCAGCACTCTATACTCGGGGACAGAGCAGTACTTC.

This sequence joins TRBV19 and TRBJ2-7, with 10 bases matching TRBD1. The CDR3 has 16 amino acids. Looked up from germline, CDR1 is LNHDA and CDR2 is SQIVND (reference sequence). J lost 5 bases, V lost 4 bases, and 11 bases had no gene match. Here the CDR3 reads CASSTLPGQGFNEQYF. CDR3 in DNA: TGTGCCAGTAGTACTCTTCCGGGACAGGGGTTCAACGAGCAGTACTTC.

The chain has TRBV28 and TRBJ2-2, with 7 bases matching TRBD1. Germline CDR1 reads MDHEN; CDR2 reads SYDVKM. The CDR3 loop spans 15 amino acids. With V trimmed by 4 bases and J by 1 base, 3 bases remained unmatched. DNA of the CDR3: TGTGCCAGCAGTTCCGGGACAGAGAACACCGGGGAGCTGTTTTTT. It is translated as CASSSGTENTGELFF.

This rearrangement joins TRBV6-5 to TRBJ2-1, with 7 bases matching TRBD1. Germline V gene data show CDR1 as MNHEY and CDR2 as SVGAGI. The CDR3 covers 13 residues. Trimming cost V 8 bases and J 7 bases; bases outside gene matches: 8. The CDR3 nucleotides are TGTGCCAGCCGCCCGACAGGGACGAATGAGCAGTTCTTC. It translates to CASRPTGTNEQFF.

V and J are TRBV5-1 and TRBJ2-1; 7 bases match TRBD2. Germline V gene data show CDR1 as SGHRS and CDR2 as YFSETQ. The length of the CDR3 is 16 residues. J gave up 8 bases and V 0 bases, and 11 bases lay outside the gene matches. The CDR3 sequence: CASSLGTLAGAYEQFF. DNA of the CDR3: TGCGCCAGCAGCTTGGGGACTCTGGCGGGAGCATATGAGCAGTTCTTC.

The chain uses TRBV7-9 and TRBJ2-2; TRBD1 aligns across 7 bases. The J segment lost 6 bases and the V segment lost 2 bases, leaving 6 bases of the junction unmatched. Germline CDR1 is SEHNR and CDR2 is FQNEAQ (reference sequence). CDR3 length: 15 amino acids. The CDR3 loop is CASSLTRQGSGELFF. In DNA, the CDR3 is TGTGCCAGCAGCTTAACGCGACAGGGATCCGGGGAGCTGTTTTTT.

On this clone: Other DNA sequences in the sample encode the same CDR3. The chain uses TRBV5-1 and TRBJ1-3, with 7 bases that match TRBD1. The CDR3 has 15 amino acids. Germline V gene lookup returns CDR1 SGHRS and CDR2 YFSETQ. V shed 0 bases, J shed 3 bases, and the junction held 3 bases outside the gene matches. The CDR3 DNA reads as TGCGCCAGCAGCTTGGACAGGGGTAGTGGAAACACCATATATTTT. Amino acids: CASSLDRGSGNTIYF.

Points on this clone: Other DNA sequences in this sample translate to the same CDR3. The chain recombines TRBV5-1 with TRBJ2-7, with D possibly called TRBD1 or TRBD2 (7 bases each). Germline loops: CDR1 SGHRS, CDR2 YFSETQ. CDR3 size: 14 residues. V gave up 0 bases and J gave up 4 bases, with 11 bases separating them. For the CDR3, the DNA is TGCGCCAGCAGCTTGGGACAGGGAGGGTACGAGCAGTACTTC. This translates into CASSLGQGGYEQYF.

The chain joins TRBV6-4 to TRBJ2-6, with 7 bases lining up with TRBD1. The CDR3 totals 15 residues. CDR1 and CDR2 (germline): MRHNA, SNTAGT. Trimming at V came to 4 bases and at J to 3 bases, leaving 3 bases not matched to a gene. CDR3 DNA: TGTGCCAGCAGTGTAACAGGGGATGGGGCCAACGTCCTGACTTTC. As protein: CASSVTGDGANVLTF.

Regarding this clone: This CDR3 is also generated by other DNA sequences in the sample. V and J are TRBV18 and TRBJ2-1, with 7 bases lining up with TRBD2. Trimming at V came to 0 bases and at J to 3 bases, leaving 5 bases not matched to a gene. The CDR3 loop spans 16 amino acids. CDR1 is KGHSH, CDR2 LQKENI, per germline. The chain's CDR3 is CASSPPWGGSYNEQFF. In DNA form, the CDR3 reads TGTGCCAGCTCACCACCGTGGGGGGGGAGCTACAATGAGCAGTTCTTC.

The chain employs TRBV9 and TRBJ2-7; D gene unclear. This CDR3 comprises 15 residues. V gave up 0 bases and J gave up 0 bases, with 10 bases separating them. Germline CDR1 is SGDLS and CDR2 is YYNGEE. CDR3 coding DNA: TGTGCCAGCAGCGTAGATGCTATTTCCTCCTACGAGCAGTACTTC. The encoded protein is CASSVDAISSYEQYF.

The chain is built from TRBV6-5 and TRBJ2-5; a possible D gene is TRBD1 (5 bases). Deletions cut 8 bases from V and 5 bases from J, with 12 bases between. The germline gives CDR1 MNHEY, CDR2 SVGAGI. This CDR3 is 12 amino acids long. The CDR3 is CASRNRRETQYF. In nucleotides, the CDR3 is TGTGCCAGCCGGAACAGGCGGGAGACCCAGTACTTC.

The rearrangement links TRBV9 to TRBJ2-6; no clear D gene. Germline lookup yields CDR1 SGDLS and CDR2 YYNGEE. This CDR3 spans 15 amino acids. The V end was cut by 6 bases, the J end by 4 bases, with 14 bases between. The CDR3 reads CASTFGWSGANVLTF. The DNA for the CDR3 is TGTGCCAGCACCTTCGGGTGGTCAGGGGCCAACGTCCTGACTTTC.

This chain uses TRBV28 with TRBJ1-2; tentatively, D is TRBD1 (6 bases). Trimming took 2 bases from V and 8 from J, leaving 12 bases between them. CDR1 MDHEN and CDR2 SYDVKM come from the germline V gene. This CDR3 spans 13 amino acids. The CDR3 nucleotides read TGTGCCAGCAGTTTAGTAGGGGGGAGCGGCTACACCTTC. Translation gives CASSLVGGSGYTF.

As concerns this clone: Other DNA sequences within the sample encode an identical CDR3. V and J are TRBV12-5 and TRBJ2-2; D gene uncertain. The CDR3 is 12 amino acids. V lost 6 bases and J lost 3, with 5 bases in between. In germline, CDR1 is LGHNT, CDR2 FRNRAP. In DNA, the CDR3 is TGTGCTAGTGGACGAGACACCGGGGAGCTGTTTTTT. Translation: CASGRDTGELFF.

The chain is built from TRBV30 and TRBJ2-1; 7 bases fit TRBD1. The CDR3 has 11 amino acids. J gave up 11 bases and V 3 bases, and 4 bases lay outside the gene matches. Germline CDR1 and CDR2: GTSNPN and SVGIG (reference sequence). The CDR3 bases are TGTGCCTGGAGAAGGGGACAGAAGCAGTTCTTC. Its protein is CAWRRGQKQFF.

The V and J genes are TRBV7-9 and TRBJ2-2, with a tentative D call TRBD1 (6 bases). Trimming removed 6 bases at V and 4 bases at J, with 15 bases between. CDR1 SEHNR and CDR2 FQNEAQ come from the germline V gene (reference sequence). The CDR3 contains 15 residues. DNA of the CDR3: TGTGCCAGCAGAAAACAGGGCAAGATCACCGGGGAGCTGTTTTTT. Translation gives CASRKQGKITGELFF.

Written as DNA, the CDR3 is TGTGCCAGCAGTCCATCGAGGGGTACTCAGCCCCAGCATTTT. It yields the protein CASSPSRGTQPQHF. The rearrangement uses TRBV6-5 and TRBJ1-5; a weak D match, TRBD1 (5 bases). There are 14 residues in the CDR3. CDR1 is MNHEY, CDR2 SVGAGI, per germline. Trimming stripped 5 bases from V and 6 bases from J, with 14 bases between.

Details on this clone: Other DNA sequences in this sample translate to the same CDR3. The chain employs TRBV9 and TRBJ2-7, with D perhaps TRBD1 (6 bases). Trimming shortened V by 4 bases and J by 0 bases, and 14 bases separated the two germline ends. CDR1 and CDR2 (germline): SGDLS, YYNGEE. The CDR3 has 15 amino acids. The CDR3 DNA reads TGTGCCAGCAGCCCCCGGCAGGGGAGCTCCTACGAGCAGTACTTC. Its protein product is CASSPRQGSSYEQYF.